This entry describes one T cell receptor (beta chain). The antigen is not known. Trimming shortened V by 7 bases and J by 2 bases, and 18 bases separated the two germline ends. This CDR3 spans 16 amino acids. CDR1 and CDR2 (germline): MDHEN, SYDVKM. The record originates from a study of cytotoxic CD8 clonotypes in ibrutinib-treated CLL. Findings and caveats of the study: Sampling times (in sustained-remission versus progressing patients) were not the same. Clonality rose at ibrutinib response and fell back toward baseline at progression. Among the clonotypes, public ones were uncommon and contracted or held stable on treatment.

The intended depth for sequencing was 1 in 200,000 to 1 in 1 million T cells. The method was immunoSEQ multiplex PCR; TCRdb's version includes in-frame clones alone and lacks a portion of them. The sample records 6,000 to 8,500 clones, under 85% being singletons. The sequences come from PBMCs, collected before ibrutinib treatment. The receptor was isolated from a human donor with chronic lymphocytic leukemia. V is TRBV28 and J is TRBJ1-5, with D uncertain. Here the CDR3 DNA reads TGTGCCAGCACCGTTTCGGGCCTTCGTGGCAATCAGCCCCAGCATTTT. This translates into CASTVSGLRGNQPQHF.